This TCR beta chain originates from a study of beta chain features in type 1 diabetes (dated 2018 in TCRdb). About the study as a whole: No differences in mean age, gender distribution, total cell number or subset yield were found between patients and healthy donors. The study compared the TCRB repertoires of sorted circulating CD4+ T cell subsets in recently diagnosed type 1 diabetes patients with those in matched healthy donors. A total of roughly 98,000,000 sorted cells were examined across all samples, and a strong correlation was observed between cell number per subset and RNA yield. Regulatory and stem cell-like memory subsets were isolated from only 8 patients and 8 healthy donors, whereas naive and central memory subsets came from all 28 donors.

What the study reported, not specific to this receptor: Because the HLA sub-analyses included only small numbers of individuals, any influence of HLA type on TCRB rearrangement was left unresolved. In all four CD4+ subsets, TCRB CDR3 length was moderately but significantly shorter in type 1 diabetes patients. Because cDNA was sequenced instead of genomic DNA, highly expressing activated cells could be over-represented, though the groups showed no difference in activation or CD3 levels. Fewer insertions and more nucleotide deletions at VDJ recombination sites were observed in patients with type 1 diabetes, implying thymic rearrangement abnormalities. Shorter templates might have been favored by PCR, but patient and control samples were amplified and corrected together, so both groups would have been affected equally by any skew. The naive, central memory and regulatory TCRB repertoires appeared to resemble one another more closely among patients than among healthy donors.

In the case of this clone: Its antigen target is currently unknown. Within one base of it there is no much larger clone, and no base qualities were kept.

Based on the germline V gene, the CDR1 and CDR2 sequences are MDHEN and SYDVKM. The CDR3 contains 17 residues, cysteine and phenylalanine counted. Only the CDR3 DNA is retained, 51 bases long and in frame from the first base. Trimmed from V: 3 bases; trimmed from J: 8 bases; junction bases lacking a gene match: 10. Each donor gave one peripheral blood draw, roughly 120 mL on average, collected into heparinised tubes. A BD FACSAria II was used to sort naive, central memory, regulatory and stem cell-like memory CD4+ T cells with a panel that included CD45RO, CCR7, CD25, CD127, CD95 and CD27. Purity was above 95% for every sorted population. PBMCs were isolated immediately by Lymphoprep density gradient centrifugation and stained directly without culture. Samples were stained and sorted in pairs, with one healthy donor and one patient per experiment, so that batch effects were minimized. The entire amount of isolated RNA was reverse transcribed using the High Capacity cDNA Reverse Transcription Kit, so the sequenced TCRB transcripts were expressed ones. Naive, central memory and regulatory T cell samples underwent deep immunoSEQ sequencing, averaging around 4 million total reads per sample. Sorted cells were lysed in RLT buffer and RNA was extracted with DNase-treated RNeasy Micro or Mini kits, depending on cell number. Each cell subset was processed on its own to prevent cross-contamination, while patient and healthy donor samples were processed together. Using the immunoSEQ multiplex PCR, TCRB sequences were amplified from cDNA into 87-bp fragments spanning the CDR3 region. Amplicons were sequenced on the Illumina HiSeq platform. As for how the authors treated the data: PCR bias was computationally corrected using synthetic template baselines, reads within Hamming distance 2 were collapsed, and singletons that could not be merged were discarded. Reads were aligned against IMGT to assign V, D and J genes, CDR3 length and insertions or deletions at six rearrangement sites. Within each subset, clonotype counts were normalized to sorted cell number, and only after that were true diversity and Gini coefficients computed with the tcR R package. Repertoire sharing was quantified using the overlap coefficient calculated on TCRB nucleotide sequences. Out-of-frame TCRB sequences from naive cells were analyzed as a proxy for the pre-selection repertoire. TCRdb mirrors the immuneACCESS table, restricted to in-frame sequences. Some clones are absent from its copies; in checked studies, under half trace to an unresolved V gene, and the reason for the others is unknown. From that table come the V and J calls and clone size; the DNA was used to work out D and trimming. This sample lists about 250,000 clones; less than 15% were detected once. Of the sample, around 0.026% falls within the top ten clones.

This TCR was sampled from a woman aged 40 to 49 in good health. The rearrangement joined TRBV28 to TRBJ2-1; 13 of the junction bases match TRBD2. Sequencing was carried out using naive CD4+ T cells from blood. The cell subset or site label for this specimen denotes: true naive CD4+ T cells. The CDR3 protein sequence reads: CASSFGTSGAEGDEQFF. The sequence in DNA is TGTGCCAGCAGTTTCGGGACTAGCGGGGCCGAAGGCGATGAGCAGTTCTTC.